This T cell receptor (beta chain) was captured in a study of OX40 agonist ivuxolimab in advanced cancers. Repertoires were generated with immunoSEQ multiplex PCR, while TCRdb's copy carries only in-frame clones and drops some. The repertoire holds around 30,000 clones, about 77% seen once, with roughly 10% in the top ten. This CDR3 contains 15 residues. Germline CDR1 MNHEY, CDR2 SVGAGI. The V segment lost 2 bases and the J segment 5 bases; nucleotides outside the gene matches: 6. Study outcomes and limitations: The study did not work out the antigen specificity of the expanded peripheral T cells. The 0.1-3.0 mg/kg partial responders had among the lowest clonal expansion.

Patients were ineligible given autoimmune disease history or systemic immunosuppression. As for this clone: Its antigen remains unknown.

This rearrangement joins TRBV6-5 to TRBJ2-7; 10 nucleotides align to TRBD1. The clonotype comes from an adult with an advanced solid tumor such as melanoma, head and neck, liver or kidney cancer. Sequenced material: CD4+ or CD8+ T cells sorted from blood, taken in a trial of the OX40 agonist ivuxolimab. The CDR3 DNA follows: TGTGCCAGCAGTTACGGGGGGACAGGGGCGAACGAGCAGTACTTC. This gives the protein CASSYGGTGANEQYF.